This is a list of T cell receptor beta chains from one sample in a study of T cells after yellow fever vaccination. TCRdb re-derived calls from the 5' RACE reads in MiXCR, one entry per CDR3 protein. The sample lists some 390,000 distinct CDR3 sequences, approximately 6% seen once, with 15% in the top ten. The material sequenced was PBMCs, taken 5 days after the yellow fever booster vaccination. All receptors come from a man under 40 who received the YFV17D yellow fever vaccine. The CDR3 runs from the conserved cysteine through the conserved F or W. The D gene is left open where the match is weak. Not all rows give a size; the values are once, few, many and, for expanded clones, a class.

J gene | V gene | D gene | clone size | CDR3 DNA | CDR3 protein
TRBJ1-2 | TRBV14 | NA | few | TGTGCCAGCAGCCAAGTTAACTATGGCTACACCTTC | CASSQVNYGYTF
TRBJ2-5 | TRBV29-1 | NA | few | TGCAGCGTCCCTTTTGGGGGGGAGACCCAGTACTTC | CSVPFGGETQYF
TRBJ2-5 | TRBV7-2 | TRBD2 | few | TGTGCCAGCAGCGGCGGGAGAGGGGAGACCCAGTACTTC | CASSGGRGETQYF
TRBJ2-7 | TRBV5-4 | TRBD1 | few | TGTGCCAGCACCACGACAGGGGGACTCGAGCAGTACTTC | CASTTTGGLEQYF
TRBJ1-2 | TRBV20-1 | TRBD1 | few | TGCAGTGCTACCCAGGGGGGGGCCGGAGTTTATGGCTACACCTTC | CSATQGGAGVYGYTF
TRBJ2-1 | TRBV29-1 | NA | many | TGCAGCGTTGAAGTGACTGGAGTTGTTCTTCTCTACAATGAGCAGTTCTTC | CSVEVTGVVLLYNEQFF
TRBJ2-2 | TRBV6-5 | TRBD1 | few | TGTGCCAGCAGTCGACAAAAGACAGGGTTTTTTTCCGGGGAGCTGTTTTTT | CASSRQKTGFFSGELFF
TRBJ2-2 | TRBV5-1 | TRBD1 | few | TGCGCCAGCAGCACACGGACAGGGGGCCGGCCCGGGGAGCTGTTTTTT | CASSTRTGGRPGELFF
TRBJ2-1 | TRBV19 | TRBD2 | few | TGTGCCAGTATTTCTACTAGCGGGATCAATGAGCAGTTCTTC | CASISTSGINEQFF
TRBJ2-2 | TRBV7-8 | NA | few | TGTGCCAGCAGCTTAGTACAGGACGGGGAGCTGTTTTTT | CASSLVQDGELFF
TRBJ2-1 | TRBV11-2 | NA | many | TGTGCCAGCAGCGCCCAAGGCGAGCAGTTCTTC | CASSAQGEQFF
TRBJ2-1 | TRBV10-1 | NA | few | TGCGCCAGCAGTGAGTCTGTTGGATGGGGGAATGAGCAGTTCTTC | CASSESVGWGNEQFF
TRBJ2-1 | TRBV12-3/TRBV12-4 | NA | many | TGTGCCAGCGGGCGTTGGTCCTACAATGAGCAGTTCTTC | CASGRWSYNEQFF
TRBJ2-3 | TRBV5-1 | TRBD1 | few | TGCGCCAGCAGCGGACGACAGGGGGCAGATACGCAGTATTTT | CASSGRQGADTQYF
TRBJ2-7 | TRBV6-2/TRBV6-3 | NA | few | TGTGCCAGCAGTTACTCGTCAGGGTTCGGGAAGCAGTACTTC | CASSYSSGFGKQYF
TRBJ2-3 | TRBV24-1 | TRBD2 | NA | TGTGTCACCTCACAGCGGGAGATTCCAGATACGCAGTATTTT | CVTSQREIPDTQYF
TRBJ2-7 | TRBV28 | TRBD1 | many | TGTGCCAGCAGTTTATTCCGGGACAGGGGCTCCTACGAGCAGTACTTC | CASSLFRDRGSYEQYF
TRBJ2-1 | TRBV24-1 | TRBD2 | few | TGTGCCACCAGTGATTTCGGGAGGCAATACAATGAGCAGTTCTTC | CATSDFGRQYNEQFF
TRBJ2-3 | TRBV29-1 | NA | NA | TGCAGCTCCCCGGGGGACTCTCCGGGACTTAGCACAGATACGCAGTATTTT | CSSPGDSPGLSTDTQYF
TRBJ1-1 | TRBV4-2 | NA | NA | TGTGCCAGCAGCCGGACAGATGCAGCGAACACTGAAGCTTTCTTT | CASSRTDAANTEAFF
TRBJ2-5 | TRBV27 | TRBD2 | NA | TGTGCCAGCAACCCAGGACTAGCGGACTACCAAGAGACCCAGTACTTC | CASNPGLADYQETQYF
TRBJ2-3 | TRBV20-1 | NA | NA | TGCAGTGCTCAAATGGGGGGAGATACGCAGTATTTT | CSAQMGGDTQYF
TRBJ2-7 | TRBV20-1 | NA | NA | TGCAGTGCTCCTCAACCCTTAGTGGCGGAAGGGAGCTCCTACGAGCAGTACTTC | CSAPQPLVAEGSSYEQYF
TRBJ2-7 | TRBV20-1 | TRBD2 | NA | TGCAGTGCTAGGGGGGGGACTAGCGCTACCGAGCAGTACTTC | CSARGGTSATEQYF
TRBJ2-3 | TRBV10-1 | TRBD1 | few | TGCGCCAGCAGACCGGGACAGGGGGTCGACACAGATACGCAGTATTTT | CASRPGQGVDTDTQYF
TRBJ2-1 | TRBV14 | TRBD2 | few | TGTGCCAGCAGCCAAGCGCTAGCGGGGAACAATGAGCAGTTCTTC | CASSQALAGNNEQFF
TRBJ2-7 | TRBV7-9 | NA | NA | TGTGCCAGCAGCTCCGGACATTACTACGAGCAGTACTTC | CASSSGHYYEQYF
TRBJ2-1 | TRBV6-5 | TRBD2 | few | TGTGCCAGCAGTTACTGGGGACTAGCGGGCCCACACTCCTACAATGAGCAGTTCTTC | CASSYWGLAGPHSYNEQFF
TRBJ1-2 | TRBV15 | TRBD1 | many | TGTGCCACCAGCAGAGGGGGTCGGACAGGGGACTATGGCTACACCTTC | CATSRGGRTGDYGYTF
TRBJ2-5 | TRBV27 | NA | few | TGTGCCAGCAGTTTAGGACTGTACCAAGAGACCCAGTACTTC | CASSLGLYQETQYF
TRBJ2-3 | TRBV28 | TRBD2 | many | TGTGCCAGCAGTCGACTAGCGGGAGTTATAGATACGCAGTATTTT | CASSRLAGVIDTQYF
TRBJ2-7 | TRBV28 | NA | NA | TGTGCCAGCAGTTTAGGCGGCACTAACTACGAGCAGTACTTC | CASSLGGTNYEQYF
TRBJ2-3 | TRBV13 | TRBD2 | few | TGTGCCAGCAGCAAACTAGCGGGGACAGATACGCAGTATTTT | CASSKLAGTDTQYF
TRBJ2-2 | TRBV7-7 | TRBD1 | few | TGTGCCAGCAGATCCGGGACAGGGAAGTTCGGGGAGCTGTTTTTT | CASRSGTGKFGELFF
TRBJ2-1 | TRBV20-1 | NA | many | TGCAGTGCTAGAGGGATTAAAGTTAATGAGCAGTTCTTC | CSARGIKVNEQFF
TRBJ2-7 | TRBV7-6 | TRBD1 | NA | TGTGCCAGCAGCCGGACAGGGGGCGATGGGGCCTACGAGCAGTACTTC | CASSRTGGDGAYEQYF
TRBJ2-3 | TRBV12-3/TRBV12-4 | NA | many | TGTGCCAGCAGTTTAGCGGAAACAGATACGCAGTATTTT | CASSLAETDTQYF
TRBJ1-2 | TRBV7-2 | NA | few | TGTGCCAGCAGCGTAGGGGAGCTTCCGAGGGGCTATGGCTACACCTTC | CASSVGELPRGYGYTF
TRBJ2-3 | TRBV7-2 | TRBD2 | few | TGTGCCAGCAGCACCTTCCCCGCGGGAGTGTTGACAGATACGCAGTATTTT | CASSTFPAGVLTDTQYF
TRBJ2-2 | TRBV20-1 | TRBD1 | few | TGCAGTGCCGAACCCAGGGGGCATCGCGGGGAGCTGTTTTTT | CSAEPRGHRGELFF
TRBJ2-5 | TRBV24-1 | TRBD1 | NA | TGTGCCACAGGGACAGGGGGCAGGAAGGGGACCCAGTACTTC | CATGTGGRKGTQYF
TRBJ2-3 | TRBV10-3 | TRBD1 | few | TGTGCCATCAGTGAAGGGACAGGGGCCCTGAACGCGCAGTATTTT | CAISEGTGALNAQYF
TRBJ2-7 | TRBV20-1 | TRBD2 | NA | TGCAGTGCCCCCAATAGCGGGAGGGCCGGGAACGAGCAGTACTTC | CSAPNSGRAGNEQYF
TRBJ2-3 | TRBV5-4 | NA | many | TGTGCCAGCAGCTTCGCGCGGACTTCCGCACTTGATACGCAGTATTTT | CASSFARTSALDTQYF
TRBJ2-1 | TRBV7-8 | NA | NA | TGTGCCAGCAGCTTAGTAGGGGTTACCTACAATGAGCAGTTCTTC | CASSLVGVTYNEQFF
TRBJ2-2 | TRBV20-1 | TRBD2 | NA | TGCAGTGCTAGAAAACTAGCGGGAGTATCAGGCACCGGGGAGCTGTTTTTT | CSARKLAGVSGTGELFF
TRBJ2-3 | TRBV6-1 | TRBD1 | many | TGTGCCAGCAAAGCGGAGACAGGGCCTTCAGATACGCAGTATTTT | CASKAETGPSDTQYF
TRBJ2-1 | TRBV29-1 | TRBD2 | NA | TGCAGCGTCGGGACTAGCGGGCCTAGCTCCTACAATGAGCAGTTCTTC | CSVGTSGPSSYNEQFF
TRBJ2-7 | TRBV2 | TRBD1 | few | TGTGCCAATACGACAGGGGTTATGAGCGAGCAGTACTTC | CANTTGVMSEQYF
TRBJ1-1 | TRBV12-3/TRBV12-4 | NA | NA | TGTGCCAGCAGCCACGATACGGGACAGAACACTGAAGCTTTCTTT | CASSHDTGQNTEAFF
TRBJ2-5 | TRBV12-3/TRBV12-4 | TRBD2 | many | TGTGCCAGCAGTCGCGGACTAGCGGGAATGGAGACCCAGTACTTC | CASSRGLAGMETQYF
TRBJ1-1 | TRBV12-5 | TRBD1 | few | TGTGCTAGTGGTTTGCCCCCGGGACAGGGTAACACTGAAGCTTTCTTT | CASGLPPGQGNTEAFF
TRBJ2-1 | TRBV24-1 | TRBD2 | NA | TGTGCCACCACCGGCGGTGGACTAGCGGGAGAGCATGAGCAGTTCTTC | CATTGGGLAGEHEQFF
TRBJ2-7 | TRBV4-3 | NA | NA | TGCGCCAGCAGCCAAGTATCCGGTGGGCGCGAGCAGTACTTC | CASSQVSGGREQYF
TRBJ1-1 | TRBV5-1 | NA | many | TGCGCCAGCAGCTTGGATAAGGGGGGTTTCACTGAAGCTTTCTTT | CASSLDKGGFTEAFF
TRBJ2-1 | TRBV11-3 | TRBD2 | NA | TGTGCCAGCAGCTCCAGATCAACGGGACTAGCGGGAGGCAGAGAGCAGTTCTTC | CASSSRSTGLAGGREQFF
TRBJ2-1 | TRBV7-6 | TRBD2 | NA | TGTGCCAGCAGTTTCGGACTAGCGGGCCCTGAGCAGTTCTTC | CASSFGLAGPEQFF